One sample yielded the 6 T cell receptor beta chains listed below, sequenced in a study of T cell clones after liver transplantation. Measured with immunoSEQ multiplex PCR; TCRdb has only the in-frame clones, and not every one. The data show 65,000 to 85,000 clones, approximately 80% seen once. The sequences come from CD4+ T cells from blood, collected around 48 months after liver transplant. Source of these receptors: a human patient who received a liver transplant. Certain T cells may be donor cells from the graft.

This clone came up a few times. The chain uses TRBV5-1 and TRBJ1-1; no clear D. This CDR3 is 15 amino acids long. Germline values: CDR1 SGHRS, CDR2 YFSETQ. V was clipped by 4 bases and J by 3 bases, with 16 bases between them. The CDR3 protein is CASSRDPGRDTEAFF. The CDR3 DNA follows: TGCGCCAGCAGCCGCGACCCCGGGAGAGACACTGAAGCTTTCTTT.

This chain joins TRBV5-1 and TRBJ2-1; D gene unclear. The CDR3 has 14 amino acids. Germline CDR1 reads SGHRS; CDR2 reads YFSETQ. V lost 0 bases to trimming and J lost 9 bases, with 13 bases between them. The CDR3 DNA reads TGCGCCAGCAGCTTGGGGAACAGCGAAAGTGAGCAGTTCTTC. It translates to CASSLGNSESEQFF.

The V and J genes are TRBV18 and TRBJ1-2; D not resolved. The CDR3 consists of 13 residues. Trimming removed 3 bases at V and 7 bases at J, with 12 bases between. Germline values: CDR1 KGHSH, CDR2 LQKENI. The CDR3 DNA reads TGTGCCAGCTCACCCCCCTCCGCTAGTGGCTACACCTTC. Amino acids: CASSPPSASGYTF.

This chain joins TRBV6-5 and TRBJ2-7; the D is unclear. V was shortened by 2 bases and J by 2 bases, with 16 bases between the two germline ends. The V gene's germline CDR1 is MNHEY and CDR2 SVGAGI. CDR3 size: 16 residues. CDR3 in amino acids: CASSYLSGQAAYEQYF. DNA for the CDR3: TGTGCCAGCAGTTACCTTAGTGGGCAGGCCGCCTACGAGCAGTACTTC.

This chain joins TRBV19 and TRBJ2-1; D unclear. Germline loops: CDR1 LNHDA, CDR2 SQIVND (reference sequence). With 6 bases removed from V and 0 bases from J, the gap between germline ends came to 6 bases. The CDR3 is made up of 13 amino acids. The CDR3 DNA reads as TGTGCCAGTAGGCCAAGCTCCTACAATGAGCAGTTCTTC. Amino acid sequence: CASRPSSYNEQFF.

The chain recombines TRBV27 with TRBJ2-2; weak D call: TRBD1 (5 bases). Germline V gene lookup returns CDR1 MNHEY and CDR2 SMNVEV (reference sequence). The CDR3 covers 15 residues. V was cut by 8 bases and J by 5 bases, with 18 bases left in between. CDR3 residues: CASHISGRATGELFF. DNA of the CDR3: TGTGCCAGCCATATATCTGGCAGGGCTACCGGGGAGCTGTTTTTT.